These 18 T cell receptor beta chains came from one sample sequenced in a study of Graves' ophthalmopathy and Graves' hyperthyroidism. As the template, RNA transcripts were used to amplify TCR beta CDR3 regions. HTBI primers were used in a first-round RT-PCR, which preceded a second-round multiplex PCR. TCRdb re-derived calls from the multiplex PCR reads in MiXCR, one entry per CDR3 protein. The table records about 700,000 distinct CDR3 sequences, roughly 39% of them present only once. The sample consisted of peripheral blood. These receptors all stem from an adult man with Graves' ophthalmopathy.

J is TRBJ1-1 and V is TRBV29-1; D is uncertain. Germline V gene lookup returns CDR1 SQVTM and CDR2 ANQGSEA. This CDR3 comprises 13 residues. Trimming took 5 bases from V and 3 from J, leaving 13 bases between them. CDR3 nucleotides: TGCAGCGTTACCAGAAGGCCGGACACTGAAGCTTTCTTT. It encodes CSVTRRPDTEAFF.

The genes are TRBV7-8 and TRBJ1-1; D gene ambiguous. V was cut by 7 bases and J by 4 bases, with 13 bases left in between. Per germline, CDR1 SGHVS and CDR2 FQNEAQ. This CDR3 has 13 amino acids. The CDR3 spells CASTPVSGTEAFF. The CDR3 nucleotides are TGTGCCAGCACTCCGGTCAGCGGCACTGAAGCTTTCTTT. The whole variable domain, filled in from reference TRBV7-8 and TRBJ1-1, reads GAGVSQSPRYKVAKRGQDVALRCDPISGHVSLFWYQQALGQGPEFLTYFQNEAQLDKSGLPSDRFFAERPEGSVSTLKIQRTQQEDSAVYLCASTPVSGTEAFFGQGTRLTVV.

This clonotype was found many times. The J gene is TRBJ1-1, the V gene TRBV20-1; D not certain. Germline V gene sequence: CDR1 DFQATT, CDR2 SNEGSKA (reference sequence). The germline V and J ends were trimmed by 0 bases and 4 bases, with 3 bases remaining between them. This CDR3 has 11 amino acids. CDR3 in DNA: TGCAGTGCTAGAGAGTCCACTGAAGCTTTCTTT. Its translation: CSARESTEAFF.

This clonotype has just a few counts. V is TRBV7-2 and J is TRBJ2-7, with D tentatively TRBD2 (6 bases). The CDR3 is 16 amino acids. The ends were cut back, 6 bases at V and 3 bases at J, with 21 bases in the middle. Germline loops: CDR1 SGHTA, CDR2 FQGNSA. CDR3 coding DNA: TGTGCCAGCAGTCAAGATCCGGGACTCACAATCTACGAGCAGTACTTC. Protein: CASSQDPGLTIYEQYF.

The CDR3 nucleotides are TGTGCCAGTAGACCGGGACAGGGGGTCCCCTACGAGCAGTACTTC. Protein product: CASRPGQGVPYEQYF. The chain carries TRBV19 and TRBJ2-7; TRBD1 matches 11 bases. CDR3 size: 15 residues. Trimming took 6 bases from V and 2 from J; bases not matched to a gene: 6. Germline values: CDR1 LNHDA, CDR2 SQIVND (reference sequence). Full variable domain (rest looked up from reference TRBV19 and TRBJ2-7): DGGITQSPKYLFRKEGQNVTLSCEQNLNHDAMYWYRQDPGQGLRLIYYSQIVNDFQKGDIAEGYSVSREKKESFPLTVTSAQKNPTAFYLCASRPGQGVPYEQYFGPGTRLTVT.

In its sample, this clonotype was seen many times. The V gene is TRBV19, the J gene TRBJ1-2, with D unresolved. CDR1 LNHDA and CDR2 SQIVND come from the germline V gene (reference sequence). The CDR3 loop spans 16 amino acids. The V end lost 7 bases, the J end lost 1 base, and 19 bases lay between the germline ends. Written as DNA, the CDR3 is TGTGCCAGTACCCCCGGGGAGGGTGAACTTAACTATGGCTACACCTTC. Protein: CASTPGEGELNYGYTF.

This chain's CDR3 is CAFTGSSSYEQYF. The DNA for the CDR3 is TGTGCCTTCACCGGGTCCTCTTCCTACGAGCAGTACTTC. The chain recombines TRBV7-9 with TRBJ2-7; no reliable D call. This CDR3 comprises 13 residues. CDR1 and CDR2 from the germline V gene are SEHNR and FQNEAQ (reference sequence). The V and J ends lost 11 bases and 1 base respectively, with 15 bases between them.

This clonotype was seen once. The genes are TRBV29-1 and TRBJ2-7; TRBD1 matches 9 bases. CDR1 SQVTM and CDR2 ANQGSEA come from the germline V gene. This CDR3 region has 12 residues. J lost 5 bases, V lost 8 bases, and 7 bases had no gene match. The CDR3 DNA is TGCAGCACCACAGGGGGCAGGGACGAGCAGTACTTC. Translated, it gives CSTTGGRDEQYF.

This clonotype was detected ten times or more. The rearrangement links TRBV4-3 to TRBJ1-1; D is undetermined. The germline gives CDR1 LGHNA, CDR2 YSLEER. Between the trimmed V and J ends, which lost 2 bases and 3 bases, there was a span of 10 bases. CDR3 length: 14 residues. The CDR3 sequence: CASSQLISDTEAFF. The CDR3 DNA sequence: TGCGCCAGCAGCCAACTTATAAGTGACACTGAAGCTTTCTTT.

This clonotype was observed once. The gene calls are TRBV6-6 and TRBJ2-7; D may be TRBD2 (6 bases). V lost 0 bases and J lost 3, with 15 bases in between. CDR1 and CDR2 from the germline V gene are MNHNY and SVGAGI (reference sequence). The CDR3 is made up of 16 amino acids. Here the CDR3 reads CASSYSKVAEDYEQYF. In DNA form, the CDR3 reads TGTGCCAGCAGTTACTCGAAGGTAGCGGAGGACTACGAGCAGTACTTC.

This clonotype was picked up many times. The chain combines TRBV7-8 with TRBJ2-7; D is unclear. This CDR3 is built from 15 residues. With 5 bases removed from V and 0 bases from J, the gap between germline ends came to 14 bases. The germline gives CDR1 SGHVS, CDR2 FQNEAQ. The CDR3 coding sequence is TGTGCCAGCAGCGCCCAAGACTGGCTCTCCTACGAGCAGTACTTC. It translates to CASSAQDWLSYEQYF.

V usage is TRBV20-1 and J usage is TRBJ1-2; 7 nucleotides line up with TRBD1. Germline trimming cut 6 bases from V and 2 bases from J; bases unmatched to any gene: 9. This CDR3 comprises 14 residues. Germline V lookup: CDR1 DFQATT, CDR2 SNEGSKA (reference sequence). DNA for the CDR3: TGCAGTGCCGCACAGACAGGGTCGAACTATGGCTACACCTTC. It codes for CSAAQTGSNYGYTF.

The chain carries TRBV7-8 and TRBJ2-1, with TRBD2 matching 13 bases. The CDR3 runs to 15 residues. The germline V gene has CDR1 SGHVS and CDR2 FQNEAQ. With V trimmed by 1 base and J by 6 bases, 0 bases remained unmatched. CDR3 protein: CASSLGTSGSNEQFF. CDR3 nucleotide sequence: TGTGCCAGCAGCTTAGGGACTAGCGGGAGCAATGAGCAGTTCTTC.

As regards this clonotype: A read error may explain this, as a much larger clone is one base away. V and J are TRBV7-3 and TRBJ1-1, with D maybe TRBD1 (5 bases). The CDR3 loop spans 14 amino acids. V lost 9 bases to trimming and J lost 4 bases, with 18 bases between them. CDR1 is SGHTA and CDR2 is FQGTGA in the germline V gene. CDR3 in amino acids: CASRPQAMSTEAFF. The CDR3, as DNA: TGTGCCAGTAGACCACAGGCCATGAGCACTGAAGCTTTCTTT.

At least ten counts were recorded for this clonotype. The V call is TRBV12-3 or TRBV12-4, the J call TRBJ1-1; D may be TRBD1 (5 bases). Trimming removed 2 bases from V and 12 bases from J, with 16 bases in between. CDR3 size: 13 residues. The DNA of the CDR3 is TGTGCCAGCAGTTTACCCCCAGGGCAGATGACTTTCTTT. Translating gives CASSLPPGQMTFF.

The chain uses TRBV29-1 and TRBJ1-2; weak D call: TRBD1 (6 bases). CDR1 and CDR2 (germline): SQVTM, ANQGSEA. V lost 2 bases and J 7 bases, leaving 11 bases between the germline ends. The CDR3 extends over 12 amino acids. The CDR3 reads CSVENREAGYTF. As DNA, the CDR3 is TGCAGCGTTGAAAACAGGGAGGCTGGCTACACCTTC. The full variable domain, in which reference TRBV29-1 and TRBJ1-2 provide the parts outside the CDR3, is SAVISQKPSRDICQRGTSLTIQCQVDSQVTMMFWYRQQPGQSLTLIATANQGSEATYESGFVIDKFPISRPNLTFSTLTVSNMSPEDSSIYLCSVENREAGYTFGSGTRLTVV.

This clonotype has at least ten counts. This chain connects TRBV20-1 to TRBJ1-5; 7 bases match TRBD1. CDR1 is DFQATT, CDR2 SNEGSKA, per germline (reference sequence). The CDR3 sequence is 14 residues long. The V segment lost 3 bases and the J segment 6 bases; nucleotides outside the gene matches: 8. CDR3 nucleotides: TGCAGTGCTAGCGCTGGGACAGAGCGTCAGCCCCAGCATTTT. It translates to CSASAGTERQPQHF.

This clonotype has at least ten counts. The chain couples TRBV19 to TRBJ1-2; D remains unclear. Trimming stripped 7 bases from V and 8 bases from J, with 14 bases between. The CDR3 sequence is 12 residues long. Germline CDR1 and CDR2: LNHDA and SQIVND (reference sequence). DNA of the CDR3: TGTGCCAGTAACGACGGGGTCCGGGGCTACACCTTC. Its translation is CASNDGVRGYTF.